The present entry profiles one TCR beta chain with its context. The antigen is undetermined. Germline V gene sequence: CDR1 SGHRS, CDR2 YFSETQ. V was trimmed by 0 bases and J by 7 bases, leaving 19 bases between them. This CDR3 region has 16 residues. The assay was immunoSEQ multiplex PCR, and TCRdb's table has in-frame clones only and misses some. In the table there are more than 100,000 clones, approximately 90% of which are singletons. The sample belongs to a study of T cell responses to AZD1222 COVID-19 vaccine. Some second doses came at about 4 weeks and others at about 12 weeks; these were pooled. Regarding the study as a whole: Baseline testing showed seropositivity in only six or seven AZD1222 recipients. White British donors predominated, females outnumbered males, and clonal diversity was possibly underestimated.

The chain joins TRBV5-1 to TRBJ1-2; D is unresolved. Material: peripheral blood, obtained 28 days after the second AZD1222 dose. This TCR came from an adult who received the AZD1222 COVID-19 vaccine. CDR3 DNA: TGCGCCAGCAGCTTGGGTGTGGTAGGGCCCATCGGTGGCTACACCTTC. Encoded protein: CASSLGVVGPIGGYTF.